The T cell receptor (beta chain) described here comes from a study of Ad26.COV2.S vaccination and SARS-CoV-2 variants. Generated by immunoSEQ multiplex PCR, the TCRdb table keeps only in-frame clones and is missing some. The table includes about 460,000 clones, about 89% detected once. Germline V gene lookup returns CDR1 DFQATT and CDR2 SNEGSKA (reference sequence). The CDR3 contains 11 residues. Trimming shortened V by 5 bases and J by 5 bases, and 7 bases separated the two germline ends. Treatment denoted: some 20 received Ad26.COV2.S at low or high dose, single or two shots; several received placebo; per-sample allocation not given. Samples were taken on day 63 after the first vaccine or placebo injection.

This specimen consisted of peripheral blood, obtained in a trial of Ad26.COV2.S vaccine versus placebo. The gene calls are TRBV20-1 and TRBJ2-1; the D is unclear. The TCR sequence derives from a person aged 18-60 years who received the Ad26.COV2.S COVID-19 vaccine or a placebo. The CDR3 nucleotides are TGCAGTGCTCAAGGGCACAATGAGCAGTTCTTC. Translating gives CSAQGHNEQFF.